The clone carrying this T cell receptor beta chain was seen a few times. Its antigen is unidentified. Libraries for TCR beta were made by quantitative 5'-RACE with molecular barcodes. Each CDR3 protein gets one entry after TCRdb re-called the 5' RACE reads with MiXCR. The table shows about 390,000 distinct CDR3 sequences, with 20% to 25% occurring only once. This specimen comes from a study of CD8 T cells in ankylosing spondylitis. Study conclusions and caveats: Characteristic, it appeared, of ankylosing spondylitis blood was a TCR beta motif of about eight highly homologous variants. Researchers reportedly found disease-linked clones significantly enriched in matched ankylosing spondylitis synovial fluid.

The CDR3 consists of 14 residues. V lost 5 bases, J lost 6 bases, and 7 bases stayed unmatched. The receptor's source is a male donor with ankylosing spondylitis. The rearrangement uses TRBV12-3 or TRBV12-4 and TRBJ1-5; 7 nucleotides agree with TRBD1. The sequenced sample was blood, either unsorted or a sorted T cell fraction (not recorded which). CDR3 residues: CASSIGTARQPQHF. In nucleotides, the CDR3 is TGTGCCAGCAGTATTGGGACAGCCCGTCAGCCCCAGCATTTT.